These 19 T cell receptor beta chains share one sample of origin, sequenced in a study of T cells in Graves' hyperthyroidism and ophthalmopathy. RNA transcripts were the template for amplifying TCR beta CDR3 regions. The study used the HTBI primer set for a first-round RT-PCR of the TCR CDR3. MiXCR, run by TCRdb on the multiplex PCR reads, gives a single entry per CDR3 protein. The sample holds over 500,000 distinct CDR3 sequences; 40% to 55% are singletons and the top ten take roughly 45%. The specimen was peripheral blood or thyroid tissue (not recorded which). The receptors come from an adult woman with Graves' disease, either hyperthyroidism or ophthalmopathy (not recorded which).

This clonotype has just one count. In DNA, the CDR3 is TGTGCCAGCAGCTTAGATAGCGGGAGTCGGGCCGGGGAGCTGTTTTTT. Translated: CASSLDSGSRAGELFF. The chain uses TRBV7-9 and TRBJ2-2, with TRBD2 matching over 9 bases. J gave up 6 bases and V 1 base, and 6 bases lay outside the gene matches. CDR1 and CDR2 from the germline V gene are SEHNR and FQNEAQ (reference sequence). CDR3 length equals 16 residues. The full variable domain, completed using reference TRBV7-9 and TRBJ2-2, is DTGVSQNPRHKITKRGQNVTFRCDPISEHNRLYWYRQTLGQGPEFLTYFQNEAQLEKSRLLSDRFSAERPKGSFSTLEIQRTEQGDSAMYLCASSLDSGSRAGELFFGEGSRLTVL.

This clonotype was detected a few times. The chain combines TRBV24-1 with TRBJ2-6, with D tentatively TRBD2 (6 bases). The germline V gene has CDR1 KGHDR and CDR2 SFDVKD. The CDR3 contains 19 residues. Trimming shortened V by 3 bases and J by 0 bases, and 17 bases separated the two germline ends. The CDR3 reads CATSDPAGRKSSGANVLTF. The CDR3 bases are TGTGCCACCAGTGATCCGGCGGGACGGAAAAGCTCTGGGGCCAACGTCCTGACTTTC.

V and J are TRBV10-3 and TRBJ1-1; D gene ambiguous. The CDR3 is 15 residues long. V was shortened by 5 bases and J by 1 base, with 14 bases between the two germline ends. The germline gives CDR1 ENHRY, CDR2 SYGVKD. The DNA for the CDR3 is TGTGCCATCAGTTATCAGCGGGAGGAGAACACTGAAGCTTTCTTT. It codes for CAISYQREENTEAFF.

Ten or more counts support this clonotype. The chain uses TRBV29-1 and TRBJ2-7; 9 nucleotides match TRBD1. The V gene end was trimmed by 7 bases and the J gene end by 5 bases; junction bases not matched to a gene: 3. Germline V gene data show CDR1 as SQVTM and CDR2 as ANQGSEA. This CDR3 has 11 residues. Here the CDR3 DNA reads TGCAGCGGTGGACAGGGGAACGAGCAGTACTTC. This sequence encodes CSGGQGNEQYF.

This clonotype was seen a single time. The chain links TRBV11-2 to TRBJ1-4; D perhaps matches TRBD1 (5 bases). Looked up from germline, CDR1 is SGHAT and CDR2 is FQNNGV. The CDR3 contains 16 residues. Trimming stripped 1 base from V and 6 bases from J, with 15 bases between. This chain's CDR3 is CASSLAGGGTDEKLFF. The DNA of the CDR3 is TGTGCCAGCAGCTTAGCCGGAGGAGGGACGGATGAAAAACTGTTTTTT.

The table lists this clonotype with a few counts. DNA of the CDR3: TGTGCCAGTAGCAGGCTCGGACGGAACACTGAAGCTTTCTTT. This encodes CASSRLGRNTEAFF. The V gene is TRBV19, the J gene TRBJ1-1, with D unresolved. Trimming left V 6 bases short and J 1 base short, with 12 bases between. Germline V gene sequence: CDR1 LNHDA, CDR2 SQIVND (reference sequence). This CDR3 has 14 amino acids.

CDR3 sequence (DNA): TGTGCCACCAGTGCGGCAGGGAAGAACACTGAAGCTTTCTTT. Translating gives CATSAAGKNTEAFF. J is TRBJ1-1 and V is TRBV24-1; D perhaps matches TRBD1 (5 bases). V was clipped by 5 bases and J by 1 base, with 10 bases between them. The V gene's germline CDR1 is KGHDR and CDR2 SFDVKD. The CDR3 covers 14 residues.

The rearrangement joins TRBV2 to TRBJ2-7; D is ambiguous. Per germline, CDR1 SNHLY and CDR2 FYNNEI. V was clipped by 7 bases and J by 3 bases, with 10 bases between them. The CDR3 spans 12 residues. The CDR3 here is CASTASLYEQYF. DNA of the CDR3: TGTGCCAGCACGGCCAGTCTCTACGAGCAGTACTTC. The full variable domain, completed using reference TRBV2 and TRBJ2-7, is EPEVTQTPSHQVTQMGQEVILRCVPISNHLYFYWYRQILGQKVEFLVSFYNNEISEKSEIFDDQFSVERPDGSNFTLKIRSTKLEDSAMYFCASTASLYEQYFGPGTRLTVT.

This clonotype was observed a few times. Its ends do not fully match the called genes, so a read error is possible. This chain links TRBV7-6 with TRBJ2-7, with 9 bases lining up with TRBD1. The length of the CDR3 is 16 residues. Per germline, CDR1 SGHVS and CDR2 FNYEAQ. CDR3 coding DNA: TGTGCCAGCAGCTTAGTATCGGGACAGGGTTTCTACCAGCAGTACTTC. This encodes CASSLVSGQGFYQQYF.

This chain links TRBV9 with TRBJ1-3; 7 nucleotides match TRBD1. Per germline, CDR1 SGDLS and CDR2 YYNGEE. This CDR3 is built from 15 residues. V trimming: 5 bases; J trimming: 4 bases; junction bases outside the gene matches: 9. The CDR3 sequence: CASSATGAYGNTIYF. The CDR3 DNA reads TGTGCCAGCAGTGCTACAGGGGCGTACGGAAACACCATATATTTT.

This sequence joins TRBV5-1 and TRBJ1-4; maybe TRBD1 (5 bases). Germline V gene sequence: CDR1 SGHRS, CDR2 YFSETQ. The V end was cut by 3 bases, the J end by 0 bases, with 15 bases between. This CDR3 comprises 17 residues. The CDR3 bases are TGCGCCAGCAGCTCCGGGGACTCCTACACAACTAATGAAAAACTGTTTTTT. It encodes CASSSGDSYTTNEKLFF.

Turning to this clonotype: At one end, the junction sequence differs from germline, possibly due to a read error. The chain carries TRBV25-1 and TRBJ1-6, with 12 bases that match TRBD1. CDR3 length equals 17 residues. From germline, CDR1 is MGHDK and CDR2 SYGVNS. DNA of the CDR3: TGTGCCTGCAGTGCTCAGGGACAGGGGGCGGATAATTCACCCCTCCACTTT. Its protein product is CACSAQGQGADNSPLHF.

This clonotype showed up just a few times. Because the CDR3 is missing its conserved closing phenylalanine or tryptophan, this is likely a read error. The limits of the CDR3 on the DNA are not certain, so only TCRdb's listed CDR3 is given. This chain uses TRBV2 with TRBJ2-5; no check of the table's D call, TRBD1, against the DNA was made. The CDR3 sequence runs 9 residues, both termini included. Per the germline V gene, CDR1 is SNHLY and CDR2 is FYNNEI. The CDR3 is CASSWTGYY.

V gene TRBV25-1 combines with J gene TRBJ2-7; D may correspond to TRBD1 or TRBD2 (6 bases each). The CDR3 runs to 14 residues. CDR1 MGHDK and CDR2 SYGVNS come from the germline V gene. V dropped 7 bases and J dropped 1 base, with 14 bases sitting between them. The CDR3 coding sequence is TGTGCCAGCACCCCCGGGGGCAGGTCCTACGAGCAGTACTTC. Residues: CASTPGGRSYEQYF.

This clonotype was recorded only once. V usage is TRBV10-3 and J usage is TRBJ1-4, with 9 bases lining up with TRBD1. V shed 8 bases, J shed 8 bases, and the junction held 6 bases outside the gene matches. CDR3 length equals 13 residues. CDR1 and CDR2 from the germline V gene are ENHRY and SYGVKD. The CDR3 sequence: CAIGSDRGEKLFF. The CDR3 bases are TGTGCCATCGGCTCGGACAGGGGAGAAAAACTGTTTTTT.

In its sample, this clonotype was seen many times. The chain couples TRBV7-2 to TRBJ1-2; D is perhaps TRBD1 (5 bases). Trimming removed 3 bases at V and 7 bases at J, with 12 bases between. The germline V gene encodes CDR1 SGHTA and CDR2 FQGNSA. The CDR3 extends over 13 amino acids. The CDR3 sequence: CASSFGTYLGYTF. CDR3 in DNA: TGTGCCAGCAGCTTCGGGACTTACCTTGGCTACACCTTC.

This sequence joins TRBV20-1 and TRBJ2-2; 7 bases match TRBD2. V lost 1 base, J lost 4 bases, and 6 bases stayed unmatched. Germline values: CDR1 DFQATT, CDR2 SNEGSKA (reference sequence). CDR3 size: 15 residues. The CDR3 nucleotides are TGCAGTGCTAGAGGGAGCGGGACGAGCACCGGGGAGCTGTTTTTT. Its protein product is CSARGSGTSTGELFF.

The table lists this clonotype with many counts. The chain joins TRBV7-2 to TRBJ2-7, with 7 bases matching TRBD2. The CDR3 is 13 residues long. The germline V gene has CDR1 SGHTA and CDR2 FQGNSA. The V and J ends lost 6 bases and 3 bases, in that order; junction bases with no gene match: 5. The CDR3, as DNA: TGTGCCAGCAGTTCCGGCGGGAGCTACGAGCAGTACTTC. It specifies CASSSGGSYEQYF.

This clonotype was detected many times. J is TRBJ2-7 and V is TRBV11-2, with D possibly matching TRBD1 (7 bases). Germline-derived CDR1 and CDR2 are SGHAT and FQNNGV. V was cut by 4 bases and J by 2 bases, with 15 bases left in between. The CDR3 is 15 residues long. In DNA, the CDR3 is TGTGCCAGCAGCTCCTGGGGCGGGACAGCCTACGAGCAGTACTTC. The encoded protein is CASSSWGGTAYEQYF.